This TCR beta chain originates from a study of T cell responses to AZD1222 COVID-19 vaccine. In the case of this clone: Its target is not known.

Study results and limitations: Baseline seropositivity occurred in only 5 or 6 AZD1222 recipients. Repertoire sampling happened only post peak T cell response. Donor demographics were predominantly white British with a female majority; clonal diversity may be underestimated.

CDR3 length: 14 amino acids. Germline trimming cut 4 bases from V and 4 bases from J; bases unmatched to any gene: 5. Germline CDR1 SGHNT, CDR2 YYREEE (reference sequence). The table came from immunoSEQ multiplex PCR; TCRdb's copy has only in-frame clones and leaves some out. Of 80,000 or so clones in the sample, 90% were seen once. This material consisted of peripheral blood, taken on day 0 of AZD1222 vaccination. V gene TRBV5-4 combines with J gene TRBJ1-2; 9 nucleotides agree with TRBD1. The receptor was isolated from an adult in good health. The CDR3 region is CASSPDRGLYGYTF. CDR3 DNA sequence: TGTGCCAGCAGCCCGGACAGGGGCCTCTATGGCTACACCTTC.